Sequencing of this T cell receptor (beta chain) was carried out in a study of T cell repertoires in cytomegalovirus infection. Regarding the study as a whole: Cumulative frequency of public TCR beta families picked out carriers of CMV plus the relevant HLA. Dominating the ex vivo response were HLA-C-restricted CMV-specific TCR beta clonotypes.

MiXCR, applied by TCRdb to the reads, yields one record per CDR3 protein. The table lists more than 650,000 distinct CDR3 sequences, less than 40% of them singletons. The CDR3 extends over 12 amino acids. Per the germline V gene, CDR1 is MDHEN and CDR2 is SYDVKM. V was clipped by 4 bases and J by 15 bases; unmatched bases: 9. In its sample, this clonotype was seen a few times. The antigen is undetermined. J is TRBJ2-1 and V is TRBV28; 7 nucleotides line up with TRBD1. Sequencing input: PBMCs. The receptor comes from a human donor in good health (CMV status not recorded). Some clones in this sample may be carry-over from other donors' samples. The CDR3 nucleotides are TGTGCCAGCAGTTCCCCGGGACAGAGAATGTTCTTC. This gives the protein CASSSPGQRMFF.